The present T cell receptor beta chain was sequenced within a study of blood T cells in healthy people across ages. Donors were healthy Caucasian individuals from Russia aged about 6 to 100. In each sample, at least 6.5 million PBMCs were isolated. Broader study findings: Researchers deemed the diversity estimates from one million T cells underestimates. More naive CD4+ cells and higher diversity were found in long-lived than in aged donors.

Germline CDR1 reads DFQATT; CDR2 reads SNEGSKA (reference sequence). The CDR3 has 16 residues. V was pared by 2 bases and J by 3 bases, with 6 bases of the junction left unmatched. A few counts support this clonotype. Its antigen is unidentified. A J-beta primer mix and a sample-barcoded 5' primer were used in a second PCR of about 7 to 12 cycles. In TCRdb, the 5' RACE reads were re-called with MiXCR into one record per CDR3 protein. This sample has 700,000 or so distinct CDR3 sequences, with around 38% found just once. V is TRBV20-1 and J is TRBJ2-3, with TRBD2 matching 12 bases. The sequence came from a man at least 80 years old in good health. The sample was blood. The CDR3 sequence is CSARNYGLAGTDTQYF. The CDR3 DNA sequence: TGCAGTGCTAGAAATTACGGACTAGCGGGGACAGATACGCAGTATTTT.